This T cell receptor (beta chain) appears in the sequencing data of a study of OX40 agonist ivuxolimab in advanced cancers. The overall study: Hepatocellular carcinoma, melanoma, renal cell or head and neck cancer affected the dose-escalation patients.

The data were produced by immunoSEQ multiplex PCR, yet TCRdb's version contains in-frame clones alone and is incomplete. The table shows approximately 70,000 clones, with 65% to 85% occurring only once. Germline V gives CDR1 SGHRS, CDR2 YFSETQ. V lost 3 bases to trimming and J lost 1 base, with 12 bases between them. The length of the CDR3 is 15 residues. The sequenced sample was CD4+ or CD8+ T cells sorted from blood, obtained in a trial of the OX40 agonist ivuxolimab. The V and J genes are TRBV5-1 and TRBJ2-3, with D perhaps TRBD1 (5 bases). The sequence came from an adult with an advanced solid tumor such as melanoma, head and neck, liver or kidney cancer. The CDR3 bases are TGCGCCAGCAGCTCTGGGTGGGGCCGCACAGATACGCAGTATTTT. The encoded protein is CASSSGWGRTDTQYF.